The 20 T cell receptor beta chains presented below share a single source sample, sequenced in a study of regulatory T cells in long-lasting Graves disease. Indicated time point: newly diagnosed GD, antithyroid drugs for less than 3 months. Construction of the TCR library relied on RNA isolated from PBMCs. Construction of TCR beta libraries relied on iRepertoire HTBI primers and on Arm-PCR targeting CDR3 regions. TCRdb used MiXCR to reprocess the multiplex PCR reads, holding one entry per CDR3 protein. The data contain roughly 510,000 distinct CDR3 sequences, about 16% of them singletons. Separately, the same data were catalogued under a study of T cells in Graves' hyperthyroidism and ophthalmopathy.

The sequencing here drew on peripheral blood mononuclear cells (PBMCs), taken at new diagnosis, from a patient treated with antithyroid drugs. Receptor source: a young man with Graves disease.

This clonotype showed up many times. The rearrangement links TRBV2 to TRBJ1-2; D uncertain. CDR1 is SNHLY, CDR2 FYNNEI, per germline. V was cut by 4 bases and J by 8 bases, with 8 bases left in between. CDR3 length equals 11 residues. CDR3 nucleotides: TGTGCCAGCAGTGCCGGTGTCGGCTACACCTTC. Translating gives CASSAGVGYTF.

This clonotype came up many times. The CDR3 is CASSFARSGANVLTF. DNA for the CDR3: TGTGCCAGCAGTTTCGCCCGATCTGGGGCCAACGTCCTGACTTTC. The V call is TRBV28, the J call TRBJ2-6; D is ambiguous. CDR1 and CDR2 from the germline V gene are MDHEN and SYDVKM. The CDR3 is 15 residues long. Trimming removed 3 bases at V and 1 base at J, with 7 bases between.

This clonotype was found a few times. This may stem from a read error, because a much larger clone lies one nucleotide away. This chain connects TRBV6-5 to TRBJ2-7; 9 positions agree with TRBD1. CDR1 and CDR2 from the germline V gene are MNHEY and SVGAGI. Unmatched junction bases numbered 4, after V lost 4 bases and J lost 6 bases. The CDR3 extends over 13 amino acids. The CDR3 DNA sequence: TGTGCCAGCAGTTGGACAGGGGTCGGCGAGCAGTACTTC. Protein: CASSWTGVGEQYF.

Remarks on this clonotype: A much larger clone lies one base from this, so it may be a read error. The CDR3 spells CASNNDRDHEQFF. CDR3 DNA sequence: TGTGCCAGCAATAACGACAGGGACCACGAGCAGTTCTTC. The rearrangement links TRBV28 to TRBJ2-5; 7 bases align to TRBD1. The better agreement between TRBJ2-1 and the DNA end casts doubt on the J call. CDR3 length: 13 amino acids. Germline values: CDR1 MDHEN, CDR2 SYDVKM.

About this clonotype: It may be a read error: a sequence one base away is much more abundant. The chain joins TRBV7-9 to TRBJ2-1; D not certain. V dropped 8 bases and J dropped 10 bases, with 15 bases sitting between them. This CDR3 has 12 residues. Germline V CDR1 and CDR2: SEHNR, FQNEAQ (reference sequence). CDR3: CASGSAGEEQFF. In DNA, the CDR3 is TGTGCCAGCGGCTCGGCCGGTGAAGAGCAGTTCTTC.

This clonotype showed up many times. The chain employs TRBV5-1 and TRBJ2-1; D is possibly TRBD1 (6 bases). CDR1 is SGHRS and CDR2 is YFSETQ in the germline V gene. The CDR3 extends over 15 amino acids. The V and J ends lost 4 bases and 7 bases respectively, with 18 bases between them. CDR3 sequence (DNA): TGCGCCAGCAGCCCCAACGTTCAGGGGAGTAATGAGCAGTTCTTC. Its translation: CASSPNVQGSNEQFF.

This clonotype showed up many times. The CDR3, as DNA: TGTGCCATCAGTGAGTCTGCGCGGGGGGCGGGTGGTCAGCCCCAGCATTTT. Its protein is CAISESARGAGGQPQHF. V and J are TRBV10-3 and TRBJ1-5; the D gene is possibly TRBD1 (6 bases). Germline V gene data show CDR1 as ENHRY and CDR2 as SYGVKD. V was trimmed by 0 bases and J by 6 bases, leaving 18 bases between them. CDR3 length equals 17 residues.

The J gene is TRBJ1-2, the V gene TRBV18; D gene ambiguous. V lost 3 bases, J lost 4 bases, and 9 bases lay in between. This CDR3 region has 13 residues. CDR1 and CDR2 from the germline V gene are KGHSH and LQKENI. This CDR3 reads CASSPDGFYGYTF. The CDR3 nucleotides are TGTGCCAGCTCACCGGACGGATTCTATGGCTACACCTTC.

A few counts support this clonotype. The chain carries TRBV28 and TRBJ1-2; the D is unclear. Germline CDR1 MDHEN, CDR2 SYDVKM. With 1 base removed from V and 8 bases from J, the gap between germline ends came to 17 bases. The CDR3 covers 15 residues. CDR3 DNA: TGTGCCAGCAGTTTATCCCAGGAGCTTCTGGAAGGCTACACCTTC. As protein: CASSLSQELLEGYTF.

This clonotype was seen ten or more times. This chain links TRBV5-1 with TRBJ2-2; 7 bases are shared with TRBD2. Germline-derived CDR1 and CDR2 are SGHRS and YFSETQ. V lost 2 bases to trimming and J lost 0 bases; unmatched junction nucleotides: 1. This CDR3 is 15 amino acids long. The DNA for the CDR3 is TGCGCCAGCAGCTTTAGCGGGCCGAACACCGGGGAGCTGTTTTTT. Protein sequence: CASSFSGPNTGELFF.

This clonotype appeared many times. The chain couples TRBV27 to TRBJ2-1; 7 bases agree with TRBD1. CDR1 and CDR2 (germline): MNHEY, SMNVEV (reference sequence). The CDR3 is 16 residues long. Trimming cost V 6 bases and J 0 bases; bases outside gene matches: 8. In nucleotides, the CDR3 is TGTGCCAGCAGCACCTCGGACAGGTTCTCCTACAATGAGCAGTTCTTC. This translates into CASSTSDRFSYNEQFF.

This clonotype was observed a handful of times. The chain recombines TRBV7-2 with TRBJ2-3; unclear D gene. The V and J ends lost 1 base and 1 base respectively, with 6 bases between them. Looked up from germline, CDR1 is SGHTA and CDR2 is FQGNSA. The CDR3 is made up of 14 amino acids. The CDR3 is CASSLVTRTDTQYF. The CDR3 bases are TGTGCCAGCAGCTTAGTTACGCGCACAGATACGCAGTATTTT.

The chain combines TRBV20-1 with TRBJ2-7; D is undetermined. Deletions cut 0 bases from V and 7 bases from J, with 10 bases between. The germline gives CDR1 DFQATT, CDR2 SNEGSKA (reference sequence). The CDR3 has 12 amino acids. The CDR3 loop reads CSARDDAWEQYF. The CDR3 DNA reads as TGCAGTGCTAGAGATGATGCCTGGGAGCAGTACTTC.

This clonotype has ten or more counts. The chain recombines TRBV20-1 with TRBJ2-1; the match to TRBD2 covers 11 bases. CDR1 and CDR2 from the germline V gene are DFQATT and SNEGSKA (reference sequence). CDR3 length: 13 amino acids. The CDR3 nucleotides are TGCAGCGGTAGCGGGAGGGTTGGCATTGAGCAGTTCTTC. Its translation: CSGSGRVGIEQFF.

This clonotype was picked up many times. Since a much larger clone is just one base distant, this may be a read error. This rearrangement joins TRBV2 to TRBJ1-1; D is uncertain. The CDR3 has 13 residues. Germline V gene lookup returns CDR1 SNHLY and CDR2 FYNNEI. V lost 6 bases to trimming and J lost 1 base, with 9 bases between them. CDR3 residues: CASSRAGNTEAFF. CDR3 sequence (DNA): TGTGCCAGCAGCCGGGCCGGGAACACTGAAGCTTTCTTT.

The rearrangement uses TRBV20-1 and TRBJ2-4; D not resolved. V was trimmed by 1 base and J by 7 bases, leaving 17 bases between them. Germline CDR1 and CDR2: DFQATT and SNEGSKA (reference sequence). The CDR3 extends over 15 amino acids. CDR3 in DNA: TGCAGTGCTAGAGTCACGGGCCGCTCCATGAACATTCAGTACTTC. This translates into CSARVTGRSMNIQYF.

This clonotype has more than one count but fewer than ten. The chain uses TRBV9 and TRBJ1-5; D unclear. V was shortened by 0 bases and J by 0 bases, with 19 bases between the two germline ends. CDR3 length: 19 residues. Looked up from germline, CDR1 is SGDLS and CDR2 is YYNGEE. Here the CDR3 DNA reads TGTGCCAGCAGCGTAGCTCAGAGGGCCGTTGAAACTAGCAATCAGCCCCAGCATTTT. It is translated as CASSVAQRAVETSNQPQHF.

A few counts support this clonotype. The chain joins TRBV20-1 to TRBJ2-3; 13 bases are a match to TRBD2. This CDR3 is built from 14 residues. J was trimmed by 6 bases and V by 8 bases; bases with no gene match: 8. Germline V gene lookup returns CDR1 DFQATT and CDR2 SNEGSKA (reference sequence). The DNA of the CDR3 is TGCAGTCCGAGGACTAGCGGGAGAAGGGATACGCAGTATTTT. It codes for CSPRTSGRRDTQYF.

This clonotype appeared many times. The rearrangement links TRBV12-3 or TRBV12-4 to TRBJ1-5; TRBD1 is a possible D gene (5 bases). The CDR3 contains 14 residues. V gave up 6 bases and J gave up 7 bases, with 16 bases separating them. In nucleotides, the CDR3 is TGTGCCAGCAGCTTATCGCAGGGTTGGCAGCCCCAGCATTTT. Protein sequence: CASSLSQGWQPQHF.

The CDR3 DNA reads as TGTGCCGCTCAACGGGCCCCGGGACAGGGTAATTCACCCCTCCACTTT. It encodes CAAQRAPGQGNSPLHF. The chain links TRBV7-9 to TRBJ1-6, with 9 bases aligning to TRBD1. Trimming took 11 bases from V and 6 from J; bases not matched to a gene: 14. Germline lookup yields CDR1 SEHNR and CDR2 FQNEAQ (reference sequence). The CDR3 contains 16 residues.